This TCR beta chain originates from a study of T cell responses to AZD1222 COVID-19 vaccine. Measured with immunoSEQ multiplex PCR; TCRdb has only the in-frame clones, and not every one. The profile shows tens of thousands of clones, 85% to 90% of them singletons. Turning to this clone: No antigen is known for it.

General study results and limits: Clonal diversity was possibly underestimated, and the donors were mostly white British, with more females. A rise in Spike-specific TCR breadth and depth followed two AZD1222 doses. Reports indicate that nearly half of spike-specific TCRs are directed at unmutated variant regions. No day 14 peak samples; only post-peak repertoires were characterized.

V gave up 6 bases and J gave up 4 bases; unmatched junction bases: 5. CDR1 and CDR2 from the germline V gene are SNHLY and FYNNEI. CDR3 size: 13 residues. The receptor was isolated from an adult who received the AZD1222 COVID-19 vaccine. The specimen was peripheral blood, collected 28 days after the second AZD1222 dose. The rearrangement uses TRBV2 and TRBJ1-2; 7 positions agree with TRBD1. The CDR3 nucleotides read TGTGCCAGCAGGTTGGGACAGCTCTATGGCTACACCTTC. Protein product: CASRLGQLYGYTF.